This T cell receptor beta chain is drawn from a study of T cells after posttransplantation cyclophosphamide. This clone has a count of ten or more. Antigen unknown. Trimming took off 7 bases at V and 2 bases at J, with 12 bases between the two ends. The CDR3 contains 15 residues. Germline V gene sequence: CDR1 WSHSY, CDR2 SAAADI. Busulfan-fludarabine conditioning, marrow transplant, and cyclophosphamide on days +3 and +4 were administered. Study outcomes and limitations: TRB clonality was highly associated with recipient CMV seropositivity and reactivation.

TCRdb's copy holds only in-frame clones and misses some; the assay was immunoSEQ multiplex PCR. The data show around 7,700 clones, none appearing only once, with approximately 20% held by the ten largest. The rearrangement links TRBV10-2 to TRBJ2-6, with D perhaps being TRBD1 or TRBD2 (6 bases each). This TCR came from a female patient between 60 and 69 years old who received an allogeneic stem cell transplant from an unrelated donor, was CMV-positive, and had acute GVHD only. Some T cells may be graft donor cells. Sequencing used PBMCs, obtained 90 to 100 days after allogeneic stem cell transplant with posttransplant cyclophosphamide. The CDR3 coding sequence is TGCGCCAGCACTACGGAGGGGGCTGGGGCCAACGTCCTGACTTTC. Protein product: CASTTEGAGANVLTF.